This paragraph covers one TCR beta chain sequence. It has no known antigen specificity. No base quality values were provided; no much bigger clone lies one nucleotide off. V and J lose 6 bases and 0 bases, and a span of 5 bases separates them. CDR1 SEHNR and CDR2 FQNEAQ were looked up in the germline V gene (reference sequence). The cysteine opens and the phenylalanine closes a CDR3 of 12 amino acids. Solely the CDR3 DNA is kept, with 36 bases framed from the first base. This record comes from a study of blood T cell repertoires in COVID-19 (dated by TCRdb to about 2020). Some background on the complete study: Collaborator samples came from the United States, Italy and Spain and covered acute and convalescent phases of COVID-19. The material from the prospective study consisted of cDNA or gDNA derived from T cells, B-cell-depleted T cells, or PBMCs. Deeply sampled blood TCRbeta repertoires from subjects exposed to, actively infected with, or recovered from COVID-19 were included in the dataset. The repertoires were made available in a free public database intended to serve as a resource for research on the immune response to SARS-CoV-2. The samples were drawn from two sources: the first 160 participants of the ongoing ImmuneRACE study, and over 1,000 subjects contributed by 6 global collaborators. Sample metadata almost always included a de-identified subject ID, COVID-19 status, age in years and sex. Where available, HLA class I and class II types were taken from metadata supplied by the sample provider and were not determined by assay-based typing. General findings and caveats noted by the study authors: The quantity of clinical and demographic metadata differed by source and by participant and was supplied without curation.

TCRbeta CDR3 regions were amplified from genomic DNA using the immunoSEQ Assay, a bias-controlled multiplex PCR. On the authors' methods: Within the assay, amplification of reference gene primers was used to estimate how many nucleated cells each sample contained. Sequence reads were collapsed and filtered to measure the absolute abundance of every unique TCRbeta CDR3 rearrangement. For each sample, productive Simpson clonality was calculated by taking the square root of Simpson's diversity index across productive rearrangements. TCRdb provides this immuneACCESS table in a form limited to in-frame rearrangements. Some clones are lacking; in checked studies, under half of them reflect an unresolved V gene, and why the rest are absent is not known. V, J and clone size are taken as reported in that table, and D and trimming were inferred from the DNA itself. Across this sample there are 200,000 to 250,000 clones, with around 80% seen only once. Roughly 1.4% of the sample lies in the top ten.

A second Seattle source provided samples from volunteer blood donors who had recovered from COVID-19. The collaborating institutions used their own protocols to collect whole blood in K2EDTA tubes. For TCRbeta analysis, collaborators shipped samples as frozen whole blood, isolated PBMCs, or DNA extracted from either of those sample types. The sequenced material came from peripheral blood. This sequence originates from a woman aged 40 to 55 who had recovered from COVID-19. The rearrangement joined TRBV7-9 to TRBJ1-1, with a tentative D gene TRBD1 over 5 matching bases. This receptor carries the CDR3 CASRGVNTEAFF. The base sequence is TGTGCCAGCAGAGGGGTGAACACTGAAGCTTTCTTT.